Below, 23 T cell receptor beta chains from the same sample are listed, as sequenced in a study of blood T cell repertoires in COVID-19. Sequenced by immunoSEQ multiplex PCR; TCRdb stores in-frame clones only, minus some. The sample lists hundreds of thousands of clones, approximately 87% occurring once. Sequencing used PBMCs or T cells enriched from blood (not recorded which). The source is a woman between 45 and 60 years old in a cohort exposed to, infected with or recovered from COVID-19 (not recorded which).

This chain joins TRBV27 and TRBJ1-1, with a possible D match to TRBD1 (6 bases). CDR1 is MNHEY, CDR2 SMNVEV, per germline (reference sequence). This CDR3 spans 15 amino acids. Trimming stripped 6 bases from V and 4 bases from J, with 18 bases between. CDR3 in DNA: TGTGCCAGCAGCAGACCCTCGGGGGGCGGCACTGAAGCTTTCTTT. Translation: CASSRPSGGGTEAFF.

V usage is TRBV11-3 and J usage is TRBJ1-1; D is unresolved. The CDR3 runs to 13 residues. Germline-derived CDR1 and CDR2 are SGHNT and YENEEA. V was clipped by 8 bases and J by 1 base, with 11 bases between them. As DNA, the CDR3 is TGTGCCAGCGCCGGTGGCGGGAACACTGAAGCTTTCTTT. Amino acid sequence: CASAGGGNTEAFF.

Here the CDR3 reads CASSQERGADTGELFF. The DNA of the CDR3 is TGTGCCAGCAGCCAAGAACGGGGGGCGGACACCGGGGAGCTGTTTTTT. The chain carries TRBV4-2 and TRBJ2-2, with a weak D call TRBD2 (7 bases). V was cut by 0 bases and J by 3 bases, with 11 bases left in between. The CDR3 length is 16 residues. Germline V gene sequence: CDR1 LGHNA, CDR2 YNFKEQ.

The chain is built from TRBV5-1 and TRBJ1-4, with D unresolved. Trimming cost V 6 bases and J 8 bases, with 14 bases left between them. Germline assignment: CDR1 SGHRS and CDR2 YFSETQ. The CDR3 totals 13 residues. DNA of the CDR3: TGCGCCAGCACGGAGGGTATGGGAGAAAAACTGTTTTTT. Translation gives CASTEGMGEKLFF.

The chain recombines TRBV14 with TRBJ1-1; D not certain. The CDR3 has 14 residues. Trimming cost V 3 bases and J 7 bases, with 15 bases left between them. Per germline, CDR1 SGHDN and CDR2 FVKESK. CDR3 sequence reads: CASSQEIRAIEAFF. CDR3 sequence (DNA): TGTGCCAGCAGCCAGGAAATCAGAGCGATTGAAGCTTTCTTT.

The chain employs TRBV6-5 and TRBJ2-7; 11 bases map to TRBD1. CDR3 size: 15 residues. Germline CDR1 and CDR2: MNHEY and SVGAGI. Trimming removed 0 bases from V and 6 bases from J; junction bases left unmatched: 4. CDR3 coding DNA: TGTGCCAGCAGTTACTCCGGACAGGGGGCTTTCGAGCAGTACTTC. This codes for CASSYSGQGAFEQYF.

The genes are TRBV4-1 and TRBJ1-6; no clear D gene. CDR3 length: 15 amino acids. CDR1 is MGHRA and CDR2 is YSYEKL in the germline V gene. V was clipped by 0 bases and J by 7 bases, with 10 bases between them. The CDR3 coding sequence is TGCGCCAGCAGCCAAGATCCCAGGATCAATTCACCCCTCCACTTT. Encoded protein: CASSQDPRINSPLHF.

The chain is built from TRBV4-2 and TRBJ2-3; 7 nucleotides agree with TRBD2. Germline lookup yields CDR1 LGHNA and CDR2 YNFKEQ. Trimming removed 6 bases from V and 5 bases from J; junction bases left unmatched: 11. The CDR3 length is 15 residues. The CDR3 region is CASSSWRGRGDTQYF. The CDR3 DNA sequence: TGTGCCAGCAGTTCCTGGCGGGGGAGGGGAGATACGCAGTATTTT.

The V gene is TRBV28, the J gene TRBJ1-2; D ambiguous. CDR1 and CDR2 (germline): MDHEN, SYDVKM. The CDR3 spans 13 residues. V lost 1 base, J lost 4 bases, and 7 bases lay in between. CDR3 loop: CASSLSNFYGYTF. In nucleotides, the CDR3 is TGTGCCAGCAGTTTATCGAACTTCTATGGCTACACCTTC.

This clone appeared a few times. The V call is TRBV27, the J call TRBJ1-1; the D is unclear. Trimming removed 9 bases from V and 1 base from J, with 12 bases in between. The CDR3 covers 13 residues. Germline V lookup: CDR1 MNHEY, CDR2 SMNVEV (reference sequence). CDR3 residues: CARGYEGNTEAFF. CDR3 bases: TGTGCCAGGGGGTATGAGGGGAACACTGAAGCTTTCTTT.

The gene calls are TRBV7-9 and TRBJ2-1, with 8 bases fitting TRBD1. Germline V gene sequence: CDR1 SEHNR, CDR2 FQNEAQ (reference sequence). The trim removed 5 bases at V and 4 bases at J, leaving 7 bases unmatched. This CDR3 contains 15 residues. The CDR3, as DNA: TGTGCCAGCAGCCTCAGCAGGGGGCAGTACAATGAGCAGTTCTTC. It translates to CASSLSRGQYNEQFF.

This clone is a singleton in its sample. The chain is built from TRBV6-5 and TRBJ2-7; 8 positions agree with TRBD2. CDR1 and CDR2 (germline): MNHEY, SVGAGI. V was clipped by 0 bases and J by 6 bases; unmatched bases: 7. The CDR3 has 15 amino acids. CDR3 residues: CASSYSRGGLGEQYF. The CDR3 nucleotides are TGTGCCAGCAGTTACTCCCGGGGGGGGCTGGGCGAGCAGTACTTC.

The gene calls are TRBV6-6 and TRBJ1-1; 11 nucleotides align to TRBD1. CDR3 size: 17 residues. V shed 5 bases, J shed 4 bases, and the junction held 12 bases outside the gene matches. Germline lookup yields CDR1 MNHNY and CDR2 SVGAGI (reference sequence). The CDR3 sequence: CASSGSGTGGFVTEAFF. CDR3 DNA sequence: TGTGCCAGCAGTGGATCCGGGACAGGGGGATTTGTCACTGAAGCTTTCTTT.

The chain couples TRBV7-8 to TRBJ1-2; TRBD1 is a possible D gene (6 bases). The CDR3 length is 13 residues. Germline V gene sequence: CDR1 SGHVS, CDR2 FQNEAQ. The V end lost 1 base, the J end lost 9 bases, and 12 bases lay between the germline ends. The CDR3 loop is CASSLDRESSYTF. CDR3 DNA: TGTGCCAGCAGCTTAGACAGGGAGTCTAGCTACACCTTC.

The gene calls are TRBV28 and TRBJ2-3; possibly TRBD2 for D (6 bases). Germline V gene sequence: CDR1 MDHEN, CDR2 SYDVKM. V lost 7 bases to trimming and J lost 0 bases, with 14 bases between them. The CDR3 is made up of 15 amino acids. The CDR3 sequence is CASTSWGTSTDTQYF. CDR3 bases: TGTGCCAGCACGAGTTGGGGGACTAGCACAGATACGCAGTATTTT.

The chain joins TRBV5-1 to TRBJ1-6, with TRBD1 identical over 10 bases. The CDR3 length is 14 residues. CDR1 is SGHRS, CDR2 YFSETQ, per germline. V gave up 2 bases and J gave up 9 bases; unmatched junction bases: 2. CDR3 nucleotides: TGCGCCAGCAGCTTCGGGACAGGGGTTTCACCCCTCCACTTT. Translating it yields CASSFGTGVSPLHF.

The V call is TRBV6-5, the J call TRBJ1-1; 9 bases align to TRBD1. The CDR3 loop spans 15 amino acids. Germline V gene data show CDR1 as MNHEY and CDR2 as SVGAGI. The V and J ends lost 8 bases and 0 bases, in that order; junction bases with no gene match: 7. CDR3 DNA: TGTGCCAGCGGAACAGGGGGCGTGATGAACACTGAAGCTTTCTTT. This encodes CASGTGGVMNTEAFF.

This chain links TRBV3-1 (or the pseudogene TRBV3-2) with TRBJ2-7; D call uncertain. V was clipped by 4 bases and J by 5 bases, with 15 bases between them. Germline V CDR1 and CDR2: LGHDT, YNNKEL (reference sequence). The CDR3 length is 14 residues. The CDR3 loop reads CASSRTIKLDEQYF. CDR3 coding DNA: TGTGCCAGCAGCCGAACCATTAAACTCGACGAGCAGTACTTC.

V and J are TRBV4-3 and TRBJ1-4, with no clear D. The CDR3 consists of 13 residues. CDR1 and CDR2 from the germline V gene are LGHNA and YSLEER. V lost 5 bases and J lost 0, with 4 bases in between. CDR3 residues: CASSSATNEKLFF. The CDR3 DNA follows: TGCGCCAGCAGCTCGGCAACTAATGAAAAACTGTTTTTT.

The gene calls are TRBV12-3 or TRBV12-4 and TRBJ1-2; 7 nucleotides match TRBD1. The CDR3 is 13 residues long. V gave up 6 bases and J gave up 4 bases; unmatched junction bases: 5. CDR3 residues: CASSTTGTYGYTF. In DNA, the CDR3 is TGTGCCAGCAGCACGACAGGGACCTATGGCTACACCTTC.

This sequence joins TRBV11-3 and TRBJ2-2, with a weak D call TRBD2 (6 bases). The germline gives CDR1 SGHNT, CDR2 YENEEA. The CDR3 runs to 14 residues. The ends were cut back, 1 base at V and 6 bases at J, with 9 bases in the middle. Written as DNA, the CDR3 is TGTGCCAGCAGCTTAGCGTGGGGGGCCGGGGAGCTGTTTTTT. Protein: CASSLAWGAGELFF.

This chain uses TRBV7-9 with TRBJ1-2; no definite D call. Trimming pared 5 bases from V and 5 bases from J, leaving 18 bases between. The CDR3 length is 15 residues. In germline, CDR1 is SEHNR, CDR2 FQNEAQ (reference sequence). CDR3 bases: TGTGCCAGCAGCCCGACCGGGAAACCAAATTATGGCTACACCTTC. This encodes CASSPTGKPNYGYTF.

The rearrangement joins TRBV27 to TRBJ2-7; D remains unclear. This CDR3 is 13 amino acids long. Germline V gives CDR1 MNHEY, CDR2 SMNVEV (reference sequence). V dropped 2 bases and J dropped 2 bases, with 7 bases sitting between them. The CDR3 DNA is TGTGCCAGCAGTTTAGCCCAGGCCTACGAGCAGTACTTC. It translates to CASSLAQAYEQYF.